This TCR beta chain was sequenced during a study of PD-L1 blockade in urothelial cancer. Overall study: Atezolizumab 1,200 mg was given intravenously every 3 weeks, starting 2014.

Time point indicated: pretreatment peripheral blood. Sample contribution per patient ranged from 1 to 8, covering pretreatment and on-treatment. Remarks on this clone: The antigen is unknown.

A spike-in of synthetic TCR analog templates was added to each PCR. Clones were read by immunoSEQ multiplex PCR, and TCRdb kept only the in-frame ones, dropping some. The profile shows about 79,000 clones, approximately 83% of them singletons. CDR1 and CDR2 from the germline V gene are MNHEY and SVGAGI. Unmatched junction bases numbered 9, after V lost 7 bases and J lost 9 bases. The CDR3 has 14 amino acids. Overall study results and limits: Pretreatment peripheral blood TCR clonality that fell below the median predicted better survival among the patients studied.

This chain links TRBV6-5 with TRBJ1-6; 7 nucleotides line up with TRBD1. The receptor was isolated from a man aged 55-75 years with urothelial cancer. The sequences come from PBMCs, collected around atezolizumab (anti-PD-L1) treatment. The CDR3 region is CASIEGTEGSPLHF. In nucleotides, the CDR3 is TGTGCCAGCATCGAGGGGACAGAGGGTTCACCCCTCCACTTT.